This entry is about one T cell receptor beta chain. The data stem from a study of blood T cell repertoires in COVID-19. Assay used: immunoSEQ multiplex PCR; TCRdb lists only in-frame clones, some missing. The profile shows approximately 190,000 clones, 84% of them singletons. The CDR3 loop spans 20 amino acids. The trim removed 4 bases at V and 1 base at J, leaving 11 bases unmatched. Germline V CDR1 and CDR2: SGDLS, YYNGEE. The receptor was derived from a woman between 65 and 79 years old with active or convalescent COVID-19. The chain is built from TRBV9 and TRBJ2-2; TRBD2 matches 15 bases. Sequencing used peripheral blood. This chain's CDR3 is CASSPAGTSGRSWNTGELFF. DNA of the CDR3: TGTGCCAGCAGCCCCGCCGGGACTAGCGGGAGGAGTTGGAACACCGGGGAGCTGTTTTTT.